This T cell receptor (beta chain) was documented in a study of T-cell memory formation after mild COVID-19 (TCRdb year 2021). For the study in its entirety: Most TCR sequence clusters were specific to one of the two donors. In a couple of donors, T-cell clones that expanded and contracted after mild COVID-19 were tracked by sequencing TCRalpha and TCRbeta repertoires over time. The cohort was made up of two young adult volunteers, one female and one male, who were previously healthy. Overall study outcomes, separate from this receptor: Only two mild cases were covered in the study, and larger cohorts including severe cases with pre-infection samples were considered necessary. Clones that contracted from day 15 to 85 showed balanced CD4/CD8 phenotypes, whereas a second wave of clones that expanded from day 15 to 37 leaned towards CD4+. Contracting CD4+ clones were found mainly in CM and EM memory subsets, while CD8+ clones were enriched in EMRA. Some responding clones were detected in pre-infection memory, which suggested that pre-existing cross-reactive memory T cells had joined the SARS-CoV-2 response. SARS-CoV-2 specificity of the second-wave clones peaking on day 37 was not confirmed.

PBMCs were isolated by Ficoll-Paque density gradient centrifugation. The listed sequencing device is Illumina NovaSeq 6000. TCRalpha and TCRbeta cDNA libraries were constructed by 5'RACE with constant-segment primers, with sample barcodes and unique molecular identifiers being introduced. Trizol reagent was used to extract RNA from every sample. The libraries were amplified in two PCR steps, and the second step added a second sample barcode and Illumina TruSeq adapters. Libraries were sequenced on an Illumina NovaSeq with 2 x 150 bp paired-end reads. Concerning the study's data processing: Reads were demultiplexed and collapsed into UMI-guided consensus sequences with migec v1.2.7. Using mixcr v2.1.11, the UMI consensuses were aligned to TRA and TRB V and J templates and assembled into clonotypes. Expanded or contracted clonotypes were those called significant by both edgeR and NoisET, with noise models trained on biological replicates. For edgeR calls, a false discovery rate-adjusted p below 0.01 and a log2 fold-change threshold of 1 were applied. As an exploratory analysis of dynamics, max-normalized trajectories of the 1000 most abundant clonotypes were examined by PCA with hierarchical clustering. Each responding clone was given a CD4 or CD8 phenotype based on the CD4+ and CD8+ repertoires, which had been sequenced separately. In TCRdb, the public reads were trimmed at Q25 with fastp and aligned with MiXCR, with productive beta chains retained. Every distinct CDR3 protein forms one entry, paired with its most common genes and DNA. TCRdb, not the authors, supplied the V and J calls. In all, the sample holds around 250,000 distinct CDR3 sequences, and around a tenth of those were seen once. Around 20% of the sample rests with the top ten.

For this clonotype: Its antigen specificity is not known. No per-base quality is available; no much larger clone lies one base away.

Sample: PBMCs or a T cell subset sorted from them (not recorded which). The receptor was isolated from a man in his late teens or twenties who had mild COVID-19 (a few samples of this study predate the infection). The sample titles of this study are shuffled in the database, so cell type and time point are left out; the donor was told from shared clones.

The CDR3 protein is CATKSAAAGWTDTQYF. The sequenced DNA: TGTGCCACCAAAAGCGCGGCGGCGGGTTGGACAGATACGCAGTATTTT. The chain was built from TRBV15 and TRBJ2-3, and TRBD2 may be the D gene, going by 5 matching bases. The germline V gene (reference sequence) sets CDR1 to LNHNV and CDR2 to YYDKDF. Counted from cysteine to phenylalanine, this CDR3 has 16 amino acids. The CDR3 DNA has 48 bases and is translated from base 1. Cut back by 7 bases and 3 bases, the V and J ends lie 20 bases apart.